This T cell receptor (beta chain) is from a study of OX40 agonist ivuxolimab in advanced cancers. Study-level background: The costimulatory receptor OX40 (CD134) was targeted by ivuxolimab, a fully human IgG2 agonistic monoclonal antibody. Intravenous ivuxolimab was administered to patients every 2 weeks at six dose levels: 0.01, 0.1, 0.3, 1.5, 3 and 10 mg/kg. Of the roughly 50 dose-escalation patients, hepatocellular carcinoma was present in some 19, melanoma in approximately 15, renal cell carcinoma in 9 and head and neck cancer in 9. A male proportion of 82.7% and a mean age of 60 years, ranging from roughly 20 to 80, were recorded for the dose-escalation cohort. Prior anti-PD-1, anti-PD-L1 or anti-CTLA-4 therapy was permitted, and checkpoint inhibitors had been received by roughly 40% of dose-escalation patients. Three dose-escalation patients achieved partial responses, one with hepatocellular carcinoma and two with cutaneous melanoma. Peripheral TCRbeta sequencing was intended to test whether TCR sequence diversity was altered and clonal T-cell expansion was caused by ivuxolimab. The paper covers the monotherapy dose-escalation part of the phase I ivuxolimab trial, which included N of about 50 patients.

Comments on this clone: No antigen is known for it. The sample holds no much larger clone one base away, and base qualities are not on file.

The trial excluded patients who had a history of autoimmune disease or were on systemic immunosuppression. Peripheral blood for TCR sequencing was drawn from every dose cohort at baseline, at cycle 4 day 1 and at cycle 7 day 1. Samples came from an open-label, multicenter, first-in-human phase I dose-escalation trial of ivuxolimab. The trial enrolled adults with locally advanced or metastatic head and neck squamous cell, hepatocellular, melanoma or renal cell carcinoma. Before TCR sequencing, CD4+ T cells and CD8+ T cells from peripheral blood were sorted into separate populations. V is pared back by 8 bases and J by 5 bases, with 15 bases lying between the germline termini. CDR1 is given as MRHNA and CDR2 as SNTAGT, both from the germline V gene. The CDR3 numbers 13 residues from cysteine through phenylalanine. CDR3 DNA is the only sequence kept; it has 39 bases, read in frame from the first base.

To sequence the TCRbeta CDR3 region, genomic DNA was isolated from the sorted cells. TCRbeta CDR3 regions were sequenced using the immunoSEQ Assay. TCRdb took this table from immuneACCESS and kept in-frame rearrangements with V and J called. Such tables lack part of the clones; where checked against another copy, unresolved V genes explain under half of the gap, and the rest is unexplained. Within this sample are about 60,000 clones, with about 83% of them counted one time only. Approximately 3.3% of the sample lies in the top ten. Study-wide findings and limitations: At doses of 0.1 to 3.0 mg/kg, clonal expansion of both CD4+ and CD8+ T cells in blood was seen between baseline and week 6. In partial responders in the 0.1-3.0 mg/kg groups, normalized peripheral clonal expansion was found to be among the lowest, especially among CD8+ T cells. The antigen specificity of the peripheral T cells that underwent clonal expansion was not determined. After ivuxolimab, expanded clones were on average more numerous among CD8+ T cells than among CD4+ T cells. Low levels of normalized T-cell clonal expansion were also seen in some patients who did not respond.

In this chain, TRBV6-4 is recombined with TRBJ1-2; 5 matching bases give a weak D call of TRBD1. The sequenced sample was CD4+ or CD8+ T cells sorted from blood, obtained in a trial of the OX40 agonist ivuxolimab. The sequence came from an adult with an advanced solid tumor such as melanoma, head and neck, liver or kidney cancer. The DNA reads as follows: TGTGCCAGCTCCGTTGGACAAAAGTATGGCTACACCTTC. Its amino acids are CASSVGQKYGYTF.